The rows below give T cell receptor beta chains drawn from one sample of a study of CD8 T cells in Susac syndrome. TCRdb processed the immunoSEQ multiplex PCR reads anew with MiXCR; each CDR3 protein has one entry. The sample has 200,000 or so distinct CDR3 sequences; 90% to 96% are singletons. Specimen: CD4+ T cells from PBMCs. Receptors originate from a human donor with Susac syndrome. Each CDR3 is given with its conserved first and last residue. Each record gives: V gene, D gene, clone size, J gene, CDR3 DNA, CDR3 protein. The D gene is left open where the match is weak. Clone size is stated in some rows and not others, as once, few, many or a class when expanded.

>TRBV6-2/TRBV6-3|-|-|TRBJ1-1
TGTGCCAGCAGCTACGAATACTGGGGGGAAGCTTTCTTT
CASSYEYWGEAFF
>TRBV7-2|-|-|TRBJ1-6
TGTGCCAGCAGCTTAGGGGCTAATTCACCCCTCCACTTT
CASSLGANSPLHF
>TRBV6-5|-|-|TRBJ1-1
TGTGCCAGCAGTCCCTTTGAGGCCCCCGAAGCTTTCTTT
CASSPFEAPEAFF
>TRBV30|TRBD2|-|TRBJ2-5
TGTGCCTGGAGTAAAAGGACTAGCGGGGCGGAGACCCAGTACTTC
CAWSKRTSGAETQYF
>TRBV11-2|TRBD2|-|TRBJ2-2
TGTGCCAGCAGCTCCGGGACTAGCGGAAACACCGGGGAGCTGTTTTTT
CASSSGTSGNTGELFF
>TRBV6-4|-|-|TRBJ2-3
TGTCCGTTCGGGACACGGGATACGCAGTATTTT
CPFGTRDTQYF
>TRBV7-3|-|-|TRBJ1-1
TGTGCCAGCAGCGGGCGAGGGGGCACTGAAGCTTTCTTT
CASSGRGGTEAFF
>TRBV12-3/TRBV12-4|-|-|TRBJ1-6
TGTGCCAGCCAAAGACAGCCGGGTAATTCACCCCTCCACTTT
CASQRQPGNSPLHF
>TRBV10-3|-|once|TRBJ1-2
TGTGCCATCAGTGAGTCGAATACCGGGACAACGAACTATGGCTACACCTTC
CAISESNTGTTNYGYTF
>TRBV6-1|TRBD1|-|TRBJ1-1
TGTGCCAGCAGTGCTAGGGGACAGGGGACTGAAGCTTTCTTT
CASSARGQGTEAFF
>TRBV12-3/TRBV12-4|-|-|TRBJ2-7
TGTGCCAGCAGCTTAGCGTTCTACGAGCAGTACTTC
CASSLAFYEQYF